This T cell receptor (beta chain) was documented in a study of T cell responses to AZD1222 COVID-19 vaccine. Study information: Researchers grouped second doses given at about 4 or about 12 weeks into one pool.

A note on this clone: Its matching antigen is unknown.

Findings of the study overall: Recipients of two AZD1222 doses showed rising Spike-specific TCR breadth and depth. Spike regions recognized by vaccine-associated CD4 TCRs spanned the protein, led by 160-218 and 743-854.

Generated by immunoSEQ multiplex PCR, the TCRdb table keeps only in-frame clones and is missing some. The sample lists some 120,000 clones, around 90% occurring once. The sample consisted of peripheral blood, taken on day 0 of AZD1222 vaccination. The TCR originated in an adult in good health.

CDR3 bases: TGCGCCAGCAGCTGGGACGGAACTAGCCGTGGAGAGACCCAGTACTTC. Translated: CASSWDGTSRGETQYF. This chain connects TRBV5-1 to TRBJ2-5; TRBD2 is a possible D gene (6 bases). Germline CDR1 reads SGHRS; CDR2 reads YFSETQ. The CDR3 has 16 amino acids. Trimming removed 3 bases at V and 4 bases at J, with 19 bases between.